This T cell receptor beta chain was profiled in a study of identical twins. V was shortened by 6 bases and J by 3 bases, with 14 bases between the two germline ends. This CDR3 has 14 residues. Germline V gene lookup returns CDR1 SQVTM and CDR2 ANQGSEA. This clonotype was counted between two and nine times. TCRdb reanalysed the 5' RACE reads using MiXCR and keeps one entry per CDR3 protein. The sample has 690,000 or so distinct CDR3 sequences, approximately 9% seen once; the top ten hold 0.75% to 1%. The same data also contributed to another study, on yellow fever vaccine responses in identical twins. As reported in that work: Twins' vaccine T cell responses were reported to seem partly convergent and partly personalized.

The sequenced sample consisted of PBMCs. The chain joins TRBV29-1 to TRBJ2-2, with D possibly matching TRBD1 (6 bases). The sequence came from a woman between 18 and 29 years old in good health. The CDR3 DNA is TGCAGCGTGGTCCAGGGGCCTTACACCGGGGAGCTGTTTTTT. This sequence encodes CSVVQGPYTGELFF.